One and the same sample provided the 18 T cell receptor beta chains below, sequenced in a study of T cell responses to AZD1222 COVID-19 vaccine. Only in-frame clones appear in the TCRdb table, and some are missing; sequencing was by immunoSEQ multiplex PCR. The table includes tens of thousands of clones, around 84% detected once. The material sequenced was peripheral blood, taken on day 0 of AZD1222 vaccination. The receptors come from an adult in good health.

The V and J genes are TRBV18 and TRBJ2-3; 8 bases agree with TRBD1. The CDR3 has 14 amino acids. The V and J ends lost 5 bases and 3 bases, in that order; junction bases with no gene match: 4. CDR1 KGHSH and CDR2 LQKENI come from the germline V gene. The CDR3 region is CASSRTGQTDTQYF. In DNA form, the CDR3 reads TGTGCCAGCTCAAGGACAGGGCAAACAGATACGCAGTATTTT.

This chain links TRBV5-4 with TRBJ2-7; 9 nucleotides match TRBD1. The V and J ends lost 1 base and 0 bases, in that order; junction bases with no gene match: 2. The CDR3 runs 15 residues. Germline values: CDR1 SGHNT, CDR2 YYREEE (reference sequence). In nucleotides, the CDR3 is TGTGCCAGCAGCTTGTGGGACAGGGACTCCTACGAGCAGTACTTC. It encodes CASSLWDRDSYEQYF.

This chain joins TRBV27 and TRBJ2-1; TRBD1 is a possible D gene (5 bases). From germline, CDR1 is MNHEY and CDR2 SMNVEV (reference sequence). The CDR3 is 11 residues long. CDR3 sequence reads: CAGAAYNEQFF. In DNA form, the CDR3 reads TGTGCAGGGGCGGCCTACAATGAGCAGTTCTTC.

The genes are TRBV6-2 or TRBV6-3 and TRBJ2-7, with 7 bases that match TRBD1. Per germline, CDR1 MNHEY and CDR2 SVGEGT. With V trimmed by 2 bases and J by 4 bases, 20 bases remained unmatched. The CDR3 spans 19 residues. The CDR3 loop is CASSYDVTGVRYMTYEQYF. CDR3 sequence (DNA): TGTGCCAGCAGTTACGACGTAACAGGGGTAAGGTATATGACGTACGAGCAGTACTTC.

This chain links TRBV24-1 with TRBJ2-3; 13 bases are shared with TRBD2. CDR3 length equals 16 residues. Germline-derived CDR1 and CDR2 are KGHDR and SFDVKD. V lost 3 bases and J lost 7; bases outside the gene matches: 6. CDR3 DNA: TGTGCCACCAGTGATAGACTAGCGGGAGGTCTTTATACGCAGTATTTT. Its translation: CATSDRLAGGLYTQYF.

The CDR3 nucleotides are TGTGCCAGCAGTTTTAGCGGGAGGACCCAGTACTTC. Protein sequence: CASSFSGRTQYF. The genes are TRBV2 and TRBJ2-5; 9 bases are a match to TRBD2. The ends lost 5 bases at V and 7 bases at J; junction bases unmatched: 2. The CDR3 is 12 residues long. Germline CDR1 is SNHLY and CDR2 is FYNNEI.

Notes on this clone: This CDR3 is also generated by other DNA sequences in the sample. The rearrangement uses TRBV15 and TRBJ2-6; D call uncertain. The CDR3 is 15 amino acids. Trimming took 0 bases from V and 0 from J, leaving 3 bases between them. Germline loops: CDR1 LNHNV, CDR2 YYDKDF (reference sequence). In nucleotides, the CDR3 is TGTGCCACCAGCAGAGAAGGCTCTGGGGCCAACGTCCTGACTTTC. Its translation is CATSREGSGANVLTF.

This clone occurred once. The chain employs TRBV28 and TRBJ1-6, with TRBD1 identical over 8 bases. Germline CDR1 MDHEN, CDR2 SYDVKM. V gave up 8 bases and J gave up 6 bases; unmatched junction bases: 9. The CDR3 loop spans 15 amino acids. CDR3 sequence (DNA): TGTGCCAGCTACGCCAGGGGGCTGGGTAATTCACCCCTCCACTTT. Protein: CASYARGLGNSPLHF. Complete variable domain (other parts from reference TRBV28 and TRBJ1-6): DVKVTQSSRYLVKRTGEKVFLECVQDMDHENMFWYRQDPGLGLRLIYFSYDVKMKEKGDIPEGYSVSREKKERFSLILESASTNQTSMYLCASYARGLGNSPLHFGNGTRLTVT.

This chain uses TRBV3-1 (or the pseudogene TRBV3-2) with TRBJ1-6; D gene uncertain. The germline V gene encodes CDR1 LGHDT and CDR2 YNNKEL (reference sequence). The CDR3 sequence is 13 residues long. The V end was cut by 4 bases, the J end by 12 bases, with 13 bases between. The CDR3 coding sequence is TGTGCCAGCAGCCCACTAACGAAGGGACCCCTCCACTTT. Translated, it gives CASSPLTKGPLHF.

This clone was picked up one time. The V call is TRBV21-1, the J call TRBJ1-4. TRBV21-1 is shown as a pseudogene. There are 16 residues in the CDR3. The CDR3 DNA reads TGTGCCAGCAGCAAAGTCCAGTGGTTAAGGCTGGAAAAACTGTTTTTT. Protein: CASSKVQWLRLEKLFF.

The chain uses TRBV6-5 and TRBJ1-1, with D perhaps matching TRBD1 (6 bases). CDR3 size: 13 residues. Germline V lookup: CDR1 MNHEY, CDR2 SVGAGI. The ends were cut back, 6 bases at V and 0 bases at J, with 8 bases in the middle. The CDR3 nucleotides are TGTGCCAGCAGAGACAGGATGAACACTGAAGCTTTCTTT. Amino acid sequence: CASRDRMNTEAFF.

The rearrangement uses TRBV30 and TRBJ1-3, with no clear D. The V end lost 0 bases, the J end lost 2 bases, and 8 bases lay between the germline ends. CDR1 is GTSNPN and CDR2 is SVGIG in the germline V gene (reference sequence). This CDR3 comprises 14 residues. CDR3 protein: CAWSVSQAGNTIYF. The DNA of the CDR3 is TGTGCCTGGAGTGTAAGCCAGGCTGGAAACACCATATATTTT.

This chain joins TRBV9 and TRBJ2-2; 11 bases align to TRBD2. Trimming at V came to 4 bases and at J to 1 base, leaving 3 bases not matched to a gene. From germline, CDR1 is SGDLS and CDR2 YYNGEE. This CDR3 region has 16 residues. The CDR3 is CASSFGLAGNTGELFF. The CDR3 region has the DNA TGTGCCAGCAGCTTCGGACTAGCGGGGAACACCGGGGAGCTGTTTTTT. The variable domain in full, completed from reference TRBV9 and TRBJ2-2, reads DSGVTQTPKHLITATGQRVTLRCSPRSGDLSVYWYQQSLDQGLQFLIQYYNGEERAKGNILERFSAQQFPDLHSELNLSSLELGDSALYFCASSFGLAGNTGELFFGEGSRLTVL.

The CDR3 protein is CASSSSRQITGELFF. The CDR3 nucleotides are TGTGCCAGCAGCTCCTCCAGACAGATCACCGGGGAGCTGTTTTTT. The chain has TRBV7-8 and TRBJ2-2; D is possibly TRBD1 (5 bases). The CDR3 covers 15 residues. CDR1 is SGHVS and CDR2 is FQNEAQ in the germline V gene. The germline V and J ends were trimmed by 4 bases and 4 bases, with 13 bases remaining between them.

This clone came up a few times. This chain joins TRBV6-5 and TRBJ1-2; 9 bases are a match to TRBD1. This CDR3 comprises 13 residues. The V segment lost 9 bases and the J segment 8 bases; nucleotides outside the gene matches: 10. CDR1 is MNHEY and CDR2 is SVGAGI in the germline V gene. The CDR3 is CASSTGGVGGYTF. The CDR3 DNA follows: TGTGCCAGTTCCACAGGGGGCGTCGGAGGCTACACCTTC.

The chain has TRBV18 and TRBJ2-7; 11 nucleotides agree with TRBD1. J was trimmed by 6 bases and V by 1 base; bases with no gene match: 11. The CDR3 consists of 17 residues. The V gene's germline CDR1 is KGHSH and CDR2 LQKENI. CDR3 sequence reads: CASSPQFGGTGGVEQYF. In nucleotides, the CDR3 is TGTGCCAGCTCACCACAGTTTGGAGGGACAGGGGGTGTCGAGCAGTACTTC. Looking up the rest from reference TRBV18 and TRBJ2-7 gives the full variable domain: NAGVMQNPRHLVRRRGQEARLRCSPMKGHSHVYWYRQLPEEGLKFMVYLQKENIIDESGMPKERFSAEFPKEGPSILRIQQVVRGDSAAYFCASSPQFGGTGGVEQYFGPGTRLTVT.

The CDR3 sequence is CASSEAQGQSVETQYF. CDR3 coding DNA: TGTGCCAGCAGTGAGGCACAGGGACAATCTGTGGAGACCCAGTACTTC. The rearrangement joins TRBV2 to TRBJ2-5; D is possibly TRBD1 (6 bases). Germline CDR1 SNHLY, CDR2 FYNNEI. V dropped 3 bases and J dropped 5 bases, with 19 bases sitting between them. This CDR3 is 16 amino acids long.

This chain links TRBV7-8 with TRBJ1-4; no reliable D call. CDR3 length: 15 residues. Germline V gene data show CDR1 as SGHVS and CDR2 as FQNEAQ. Trimming took off 1 base at V and 0 bases at J, with 6 bases between the two ends. As DNA, the CDR3 is TGTGCCAGCAGCTTAGGGGTCGCAACTAATGAAAAACTGTTTTTT. It is translated as CASSLGVATNEKLFF.